Described below is a single T cell receptor (beta chain) sequence and its context. Its specific antigen is unknown. Base qualities are missing; no much larger clone stands one base away. Ficoll-Paque density gradient centrifugation was the method used to isolate PBMCs. This entry belongs to a study of T-cell memory formation after mild COVID-19 (dated by TCRdb to the early 2020s). Looking at the study overall: TCR sequence clusters from the two donors were found to be largely donor specific. Two young, previously healthy adult volunteers, one female and one male, were included in the cohort. In a couple of donors, T-cell clones that expanded and contracted after mild COVID-19 were tracked by sequencing TCRalpha and TCRbeta repertoires over time. Summary of the overall study and its limitations: The second-wave clones that peaked on day 37 were not confirmed to be SARS-CoV-2 specific. Some responding clones were detected in pre-infection memory, suggesting pre-existing cross-reactive memory T cells joined the SARS-CoV-2 response. Balanced CD4/CD8 phenotypes were observed for clones contracting from day 15 to 85, whereas a bias towards CD4+ was observed for a second wave of clones expanding from day 15 to 37. The study covered only two mild cases, and larger cohorts including severe cases with pre-infection samples were considered necessary. Contracting CD4+ clones appeared mostly in the CM and EM memory subsets, whereas CD8+ clones were enriched in EMRA.

Sequencing was performed on an Illumina NovaSeq 6000. TCRalpha and TCRbeta cDNA libraries were built by 5'RACE with constant-segment primers, adding sample barcodes and unique molecular identifiers. Trizol reagent was used to extract RNA from every sample. Amplification of the libraries took two PCR steps, and the second step added a second sample barcode plus Illumina TruSeq adapters. The libraries were sequenced on an Illumina NovaSeq using 2 x 150 bp paired-end reads. On the study's bioinformatics: Reads were demultiplexed and collapsed into UMI-guided consensus sequences with migec v1.2.7. Using mixcr v2.1.11, the UMI consensuses were aligned to TRA and TRB V and J templates and assembled into clonotypes. A clonotype was counted as expanded or contracted only if both edgeR and NoisET called the change significant, with noise models trained on biological replicates. For edgeR calls, a false discovery rate-adjusted p below 0.01 and a log2 fold-change threshold of 1 were applied. As an exploratory analysis of dynamics, max-normalized trajectories of the 1000 most abundant clonotypes were examined by PCA with hierarchical clustering. Separately sequenced CD4+ and CD8+ repertoires were used to assign the CD4 or CD8 phenotype of responding clones. TCRdb itself trimmed the public reads at Q25 with fastp, ran MiXCR and retained productive beta chains. When rows share a CDR3 protein, they turn into one entry using the most common DNA and genes. The V and J calls reflect TCRdb's pipeline rather than the authors' work. This sample gives about 600,000 distinct CDR3 sequences in total; roughly 21% of them show up just once. The ten largest clones take up approximately 8.4% of the sample.

Trimming removed 2 bases from V and 1 base from J, leaving 15 bases between the germline ends. CDR1 SGHNT and CDR2 YYREEE are derived from the germline V gene (reference sequence). The CDR3, cysteine through phenylalanine, is 17 amino acids long. Just CDR3 DNA is preserved here, 51 bases in frame from base 1. Sequencing input: PBMCs or a T cell subset sorted from them (not recorded which). This receptor was obtained from an adult woman who had mild COVID-19 (a few samples of this study predate the infection). The sample titles of this study are shuffled in the database, so cell type and time point are left out; the donor was told from shared clones. This receptor chain uses TRBV5-4 and TRBJ2-2; TRBD2 is possibly the D segment (7 matching bases). The DNA is TGTGCCAGCAGCTTCTTCACGGGGGGCCTGAACACCGGGGAGCTGTTTTTT. It specifies CASSFFTGGLNTGELFF.